The clone carrying this TCR beta chain is medium-sized (0.01 to 0.1%) within its sample. TCRdb reprocessed the PCR reads via MiXCR and lists one record per CDR3 protein. The sample lists about 6,800 distinct CDR3 sequences; roughly 54% were seen once. This sample is part of a study of CD4 and CD8 cells across lung adenocarcinoma regions. The patients had localized lung adenocarcinoma, a non-small cell subtype. The sequence derives from a male donor with lung adenocarcinoma. The CD4 and CD8 labels of this study may be unreliable. Specimen: CD8+ T cells from the center of a lung tumor.

The DNA for the CDR3 is TGTGCCAGCAGCTTAACTAGCGGGATGGGAGAGACCCAGTACTTC. It is translated as CASSLTSGMGETQYF. The chain links TRBV7-6 to TRBJ2-5; 10 nucleotides line up with TRBD2. V lost 2 bases and J lost 4; bases outside the gene matches: 4. The CDR3 runs 15 residues. Germline V gene lookup returns CDR1 SGHVS and CDR2 FNYEAQ.